Below, one T cell receptor beta chain is given with its context. The antigen is unknown. V lost 5 bases and J 2 bases, leaving 9 bases between the germline ends. The germline V gene encodes CDR1 SGHTA and CDR2 FQGNSA. The CDR3 is 13 amino acids. Time point denoted: pretreatment peripheral blood. The source of the sample is a study of PD-L1 blockade in urothelial cancer. Study-wide background: The median number of T cells present in blood samples was some 140,000.

The study, taken as a whole, reports: Enhanced expansion of tumor-associated blood clones at 3 weeks characterized durable-benefit patients.

Method: immunoSEQ multiplex PCR; TCRdb's copy keeps in-frame clones and lacks some. The sample lists 50,000 or so clones, around 80% occurring once. This chain links TRBV7-2 with TRBJ1-1; perhaps TRBD1 as D (6 bases). This clonotype originated in a man between 65 and 80 years old with urothelial cancer. Sequenced here: PBMCs, sampled around atezolizumab (anti-PD-L1) treatment. As DNA, the CDR3 is TGTGCCAGCAGCAGACAGGCCAACACTGAAGCTTTCTTT. Translating gives CASSRQANTEAFF.